This record covers a single T cell receptor (beta chain). The entry originates in a study of blood T cell repertoires in COVID-19. Overall study context: Samples taken during acute and convalescent COVID-19 were collected in the United States, Italy and Spain. Sources were T cells, B-cell-depleted T cells, or PBMCs; the material itself was cDNA or gDNA.

In the authors' methods: By means of reference gene primer amplification, nucleated cell counts were estimated. Repertoires were generated with immunoSEQ multiplex PCR, while TCRdb's copy carries only in-frame clones and drops some. Clonal size and the V and J genes are those of that table, whereas D and trimming came from the DNA. In the table there are around 100,000 clones, approximately 90% of which are singletons. Input material: peripheral blood. The receptor was derived from a man aged 45-65 years with active COVID-19.

The CDR3 coding sequence is TGTGCCAGCAGTTTAGGGTTCAGGGGGACTGAAGCTTTCTTT. This encodes CASSLGFRGTEAFF. V gene TRBV27 combines with J gene TRBJ1-1; 7 nucleotides agree with TRBD1. V was clipped by 2 bases and J by 5 bases; unmatched bases: 5. The CDR3 is 14 residues long. Germline CDR1 MNHEY, CDR2 SMNVEV (reference sequence).